These 32 T cell receptor beta chains share one sample of origin, sequenced in a study of blood T cell repertoires in COVID-19. TCRdb keeps only in-frame clones here, not all; method: immunoSEQ multiplex PCR. The table shows some 110,000 clones, with 65% to 80% occurring only once. The sequenced sample consisted of peripheral blood. Source of these receptors: a man between 50 and 59 years old with acute or convalescent COVID-19.

This clone was counted once. The chain carries TRBV19 and TRBJ2-1; TRBD2 is a possible D gene (6 bases). Trimming removed 3 bases from V and 6 bases from J, with 15 bases in between. Looked up from germline, CDR1 is LNHDA and CDR2 is SQIVND (reference sequence). This CDR3 is 15 amino acids long. The CDR3 bases are TGTGCCAGTAGTATGGGGACTCGGGATTCCAATGAGCAGTTCTTC. It yields the protein CASSMGTRDSNEQFF. Together with reference TRBV19 and TRBJ2-1, the CDR3 gives the full variable domain: DGGITQSPKYLFRKEGQNVTLSCEQNLNHDAMYWYRQDPGQGLRLIYYSQIVNDFQKGDIAEGYSVSREKKESFPLTVTSAQKNPTAFYLCASSMGTRDSNEQFFGPGTRLTVL.

The chain couples TRBV30 to TRBJ1-6, with D possibly TRBD1 on 6 matching bases. The CDR3 is made up of 14 amino acids. Looked up from germline, CDR1 is GTSNPN and CDR2 is SVGIG (reference sequence). V was shortened by 2 bases and J by 6 bases, with 11 bases between the two germline ends. In DNA, the CDR3 is TGTGCCTGGAGTCGGAGACAGGCTAATTCACCCCTCCACTTT. It codes for CAWSRRQANSPLHF. Filled out from reference TRBV30 and TRBJ1-6, the complete variable domain reads SQTIHQWPATLVQPVGSPLSLECTVEGTSNPNLYWYRQAAGRGLQLLFYSVGIGQISSEVPQNLSASRPQDRQFILSSKKLLLSDSGFYLCAWSRRQANSPLHFGNGTRLTVT.

This clone was seen only once. Its ends do not fully match the called genes, so a read error is possible. The gene calls are TRBV13 and TRBJ2-1; 11 bases map to TRBD2. This CDR3 is built from 12 residues. The germline CDR1 and CDR2 sequences are PRHDT and FYEKMQ (reference sequence). The CDR3: CASRATSGEMVF. The CDR3, as DNA: TGTGCCAGCAGGGCGACTAGCGGGGAAATGGTCTTC.

This chain uses TRBV28 with TRBJ2-7; 7 bases agree with TRBD1. Trimming took 2 bases from V and 7 from J; bases not matched to a gene: 8. The CDR3 is made up of 14 amino acids. Per the germline V gene, CDR1 is MDHEN and CDR2 is SYDVKM. The DNA of the CDR3 is TGTGCCAGCAGTTTAAAAGGGGGCGTGGAAGAGCAGTACTTC. Amino acid sequence: CASSLKGGVEEQYF.

A few counts support this clone. The chain has TRBV7-6 and TRBJ1-1; tentatively, D is TRBD1 (5 bases). V was cut by 0 bases and J by 1 base, with 12 bases left in between. This CDR3 region has 16 residues. CDR1 and CDR2 from the germline V gene are SGHVS and FNYEAQ. CDR3 in amino acids: CASSLASPRANTEAFF. For the CDR3, the DNA is TGTGCCAGCAGCTTAGCTTCCCCCAGGGCGAACACTGAAGCTTTCTTT.

V is TRBV5-1 and J is TRBJ2-7; weak D call: TRBD1 (5 bases). V gave up 5 bases and J gave up 0 bases, with 9 bases separating them. Per the germline V gene, CDR1 is SGHRS and CDR2 is YFSETQ. The length of the CDR3 is 13 residues. CDR3 region: CASSQGLSYEQYF. The CDR3, as DNA: TGCGCCAGCAGTCAGGGCCTCTCCTACGAGCAGTACTTC.

V and J are TRBV11-2 and TRBJ1-1; D not certain. Trimming pared 2 bases from V and 2 bases from J, leaving 6 bases between. Germline-derived CDR1 and CDR2 are SGHAT and FQNNGV. This CDR3 spans 13 amino acids. The CDR3, as DNA: TGTGCCAGCAGCTTACAGGCTAACACTGAAGCTTTCTTT. It codes for CASSLQANTEAFF.

This chain connects TRBV28 to TRBJ2-7; D unclear. The germline CDR1 and CDR2 sequences are MDHEN and SYDVKM. V was trimmed by 8 bases and J by 7 bases, leaving 12 bases between them. The CDR3 length is 11 residues. CDR3 coding DNA: TGTGCCAGCGCTTCGGCGGCTGAGCAGTACTTC. Amino acids: CASASAAEQYF.

The rearrangement joins TRBV3-1 (or the pseudogene TRBV3-2) to TRBJ1-4, with 10 bases that match TRBD1. Germline V lookup: CDR1 LGHDT, CDR2 YNNKEL (reference sequence). The CDR3 covers 15 residues. The V segment lost 4 bases and the J segment 7 bases; nucleotides outside the gene matches: 6. CDR3 sequence reads: CASSLRTGGSEKLFF. Written as DNA, the CDR3 is TGTGCCAGCAGCCTCCGGACAGGGGGGAGTGAAAAACTGTTTTTT.

The chain couples TRBV5-1 to TRBJ2-7; D possibly corresponds to TRBD2 (6 bases). This CDR3 has 15 residues. Trimming took off 4 bases at V and 4 bases at J, with 18 bases between the two ends. Germline V lookup: CDR1 SGHRS, CDR2 YFSETQ. The CDR3 bases are TGCGCCAGCAGCACGACCCCTACGGGAGCATACGAGCAGTACTTC. Its protein is CASSTTPTGAYEQYF. The full variable domain, with the rest looked up from reference TRBV5-1 and TRBJ2-7, is KAGVTQTPRYLIKTRGQQVTLSCSPISGHRSVSWYQQTPGQGLQFLFEYFSETQRNKGNFPGRFSGRQFSNSRSEMNVSTLELGDSALYLCASSTTPTGAYEQYFGPGTRLTVT.

The CDR3 DNA follows: TGTGCCAGCAGTTTCCCGGGGGTACAGGAGTATGGCTACACCTTC. This translates into CASSFPGVQEYGYTF. This rearrangement joins TRBV2 to TRBJ1-2; TRBD1 might be the D (5 bases). The V end lost 5 bases, the J end lost 5 bases, and 18 bases lay between the germline ends. This CDR3 has 15 amino acids. Germline CDR1 reads SNHLY; CDR2 reads FYNNEI.

This clone appeared a single time. This sequence joins TRBV7-9 and TRBJ2-1; 10 bases fit TRBD2. J lost 2 bases, V lost 8 bases, and 12 bases had no gene match. CDR1 and CDR2 from the germline V gene are SEHNR and FQNEAQ (reference sequence). This CDR3 has 17 residues. Here the CDR3 reads CASYFVTSGATYNEQFF. In DNA form, the CDR3 reads TGTGCCAGCTACTTTGTCACTAGCGGGGCGACCTACAATGAGCAGTTCTTC.

The V gene is TRBV28, the J gene TRBJ1-2; D possibly corresponds to TRBD1 (5 bases). The germline V and J ends were trimmed by 3 bases and 14 bases, with 19 bases remaining between them. Germline CDR1 and CDR2: MDHEN and SYDVKM. The CDR3 has 13 residues. CDR3 coding DNA: TGTGCCAGCAGTTTCCTTACACCCGGGGGAGATACCTTC. It translates to CASSFLTPGGDTF.

V and J are TRBV6-5 and TRBJ2-7; TRBD2 agrees at 7 bases. The CDR3 spans 14 residues. The J segment lost 3 bases and the V segment lost 7 bases, leaving 9 bases of the junction unmatched. Germline CDR1 and CDR2: MNHEY and SVGAGI. CDR3 sequence: CASTERTRNYEQYF. CDR3 coding DNA: TGTGCCAGCACCGAGCGGACTAGAAACTACGAGCAGTACTTC.

V is TRBV4-2 and J is TRBJ2-1; 9 nucleotides align to TRBD2. The CDR3 length is 15 residues. V trimming: 1 base; J trimming: 4 bases; junction bases outside the gene matches: 2. CDR1 LGHNA and CDR2 YNFKEQ come from the germline V gene. CDR3 nucleotide sequence: TGTGCCAGCAGCCAAGTAGCGGGAGAGTACAATGAGCAGTTCTTC. It is translated as CASSQVAGEYNEQFF.

This rearrangement joins TRBV7-3 to TRBJ2-1, with D unclear. V was trimmed by 5 bases and J by 4 bases, leaving 12 bases between them. CDR1 and CDR2 (germline): SGHTA, FQGTGA. The CDR3 runs to 14 residues. CDR3 residues: CASSPWAHYNEQFF. The CDR3 coding sequence is TGTGCCAGCAGCCCGTGGGCCCATTACAATGAGCAGTTCTTC.

The chain joins TRBV7-9 to TRBJ2-3; 9 bases are a match to TRBD1. In germline, CDR1 is SEHNR, CDR2 FQNEAQ (reference sequence). The CDR3 runs 16 residues. V was clipped by 3 bases and J by 1 base; unmatched bases: 5. The CDR3 sequence is CASSLADRGGTDTQYF. CDR3 coding DNA: TGTGCCAGCAGCTTGGCGGACAGGGGAGGCACAGATACGCAGTATTTT.

The gene calls are TRBV19 and TRBJ2-5, with D possibly matching TRBD1 (5 bases). CDR3 length: 13 amino acids. Germline CDR1 LNHDA, CDR2 SQIVND (reference sequence). With 5 bases removed from V and 5 bases from J, the gap between germline ends came to 12 bases. Here the CDR3 DNA reads TGTGCCAGTAGTCGGGCAGGGCTCGAGACCCAGTACTTC. Amino acids: CASSRAGLETQYF.

V is TRBV6-2 or TRBV6-3 and J is TRBJ1-2; D ambiguous. CDR1 is MNHEY, CDR2 SVGEGT, per germline. V lost 0 bases to trimming and J lost 7 bases, with 9 bases between them. The CDR3 totals 13 residues. As DNA, the CDR3 is TGTGCCAGCAGTTACTCCCTGGCCGCTGGCTACACCTTC. Translation: CASSYSLAAGYTF.

There are a few counts of this clone. This chain connects TRBV28 to TRBJ1-2, with unresolved D. The CDR3 contains 14 residues. The germline CDR1 and CDR2 sequences are MDHEN and SYDVKM. With 4 bases removed from V and 2 bases from J, the gap between germline ends came to 11 bases. The CDR3 coding sequence is TGTGCCAGCAGTTCGTCCCCCCTCAACTATGGCTACACCTTC. Its protein product is CASSSSPLNYGYTF.

V usage is TRBV2 and J usage is TRBJ1-3, with D possibly being TRBD1 (6 bases). CDR1 and CDR2 (germline): SNHLY, FYNNEI. The CDR3 extends over 15 amino acids. Trimming took 4 bases from V and 5 from J, leaving 15 bases between them. CDR3: CASSGLQGPRNTIYF. CDR3 bases: TGTGCCAGCAGTGGGTTGCAGGGGCCAAGAAACACCATATATTTT.

V and J are TRBV20-1 and TRBJ1-1; 10 nucleotides line up with TRBD1. V shed 3 bases and J 7 bases; nucleotides not matched to a gene: 5. Germline CDR1 and CDR2: DFQATT and SNEGSKA (reference sequence). The CDR3 is made up of 13 amino acids. The chain's CDR3 is CSASDRGQGEAFF. In DNA form, the CDR3 reads TGCAGTGCTAGTGACAGGGGGCAAGGTGAAGCTTTCTTT.

The chain recombines TRBV7-8 with TRBJ1-2, with TRBD1 matching over 8 bases. Trimming took 5 bases from V and 4 from J; bases not matched to a gene: 6. Looked up from germline, CDR1 is SGHVS and CDR2 is FQNEAQ. CDR3 length: 14 amino acids. The CDR3 DNA reads TGTGCCAGCAGCCTGGACAGGGTGGTCTATGGCTACACCTTC. Amino acids: CASSLDRVVYGYTF.

DNA for the CDR3: TGTGCCAGCAGCTTTGACAGCTCCTATAATTCACCCCTCCACTTT. As protein: CASSFDSSYNSPLHF. The chain employs TRBV5-8 and TRBJ1-6, with D possibly TRBD1 on 5 matching bases. The V gene's germline CDR1 is SGHTS and CDR2 YDEGEE. V was trimmed by 2 bases and J by 0 bases, leaving 6 bases between them. The CDR3 is 15 residues long.

V usage is TRBV7-3 and J usage is TRBJ2-5, with TRBD1 matching over 7 bases. The CDR3 runs to 16 residues. V was pared by 4 bases and J by 2 bases, with 10 bases of the junction left unmatched. Germline V gene sequence: CDR1 SGHTA, CDR2 FQGTGA. CDR3 loop: CASSSPTGSLQETQYF. The CDR3, as DNA: TGTGCCAGCAGCTCCCCGACAGGGAGTTTACAAGAGACCCAGTACTTC.

This clone was observed a handful of times. V usage is TRBV4-1 and J usage is TRBJ1-5; D is perhaps TRBD1 (5 bases). Per germline, CDR1 MGHRA and CDR2 YSYEKL. CDR3 size: 16 residues. The V gene lost 0 bases and the J gene lost 6 bases, with 15 bases spanning the gap. CDR3 DNA: TGCGCCAGCAGCCAAGAAATGGGGCTGTATAGTCAGCCCCAGCATTTT. It codes for CASSQEMGLYSQPQHF.

V is TRBV15 and J is TRBJ2-4; maybe TRBD2 (5 bases). Germline CDR1 and CDR2: LNHNV and YYDKDF (reference sequence). Deletions cut 6 bases from V and 8 bases from J, with 11 bases between. The CDR3 runs 12 residues. CDR3 protein: CATSTGSYIQYF. CDR3 nucleotides: TGTGCCACCAGTACGGGAAGTTACATTCAGTACTTC. Based on the CDR3 plus reference TRBV15 and TRBJ2-4, the full variable domain is DAMVIQNPRYQVTQFGKPVTLSCSQTLNHNVMYWYQQKSSQAPKLLFHYYDKDFNNEADTPDNFQSRRPNTSFCFLDIRSPGLGDTAMYLCATSTGSYIQYFGAGTRLSVL.

CDR3 residues: CASSPQDRKYEQYF. For the CDR3, the DNA is TGCGCCAGCAGCCCACAAGATCGAAAGTACGAGCAGTACTTC. V is TRBV4-1 and J is TRBJ2-7; D is undetermined. The CDR3 contains 14 residues. Per germline, CDR1 MGHRA and CDR2 YSYEKL. The V and J ends lost 4 bases and 4 bases respectively, with 14 bases between them.

The gene calls are TRBV5-5 and TRBJ2-5; 10 bases are shared with TRBD2. This CDR3 is 16 amino acids long. Germline CDR1 and CDR2: SGHKS and YYEKEE (reference sequence). V lost 2 bases, J lost 2 bases, and 6 bases stayed unmatched. The CDR3 reads CASSFQASGSQETQYF. The CDR3 region has the DNA TGTGCCAGCAGCTTCCAGGCTAGCGGGAGTCAAGAGACCCAGTACTTC.

The V gene is TRBV7-9, the J gene TRBJ1-2; 10 nucleotides agree with TRBD1. With V trimmed by 0 bases and J by 4 bases, 5 bases remained unmatched. The germline V gene has CDR1 SEHNR and CDR2 FQNEAQ (reference sequence). The CDR3 is 16 residues long. The CDR3 is CASSLAVRQGAYGYTF. The CDR3, as DNA: TGTGCCAGCAGCTTAGCGGTGCGACAGGGGGCCTATGGCTACACCTTC. The full variable domain, in which reference TRBV7-9 and TRBJ1-2 provide the parts outside the CDR3, is DTGVSQNPRHKITKRGQNVTFRCDPISEHNRLYWYRQTLGQGPEFLTYFQNEAQLEKSRLLSDRFSAERPKGSFSTLEIQRTEQGDSAMYLCASSLAVRQGAYGYTFGSGTRLTVV.

V and J are TRBV3-1 (or the pseudogene TRBV3-2) and TRBJ1-2; TRBD1 might be the D (5 bases). This CDR3 has 14 residues. V was cut by 4 bases and J by 5 bases, with 14 bases left in between. CDR1 LGHDT and CDR2 YNNKEL come from the germline V gene (reference sequence). The CDR3 is CASSPSGVGYGYTF. The CDR3 DNA follows: TGTGCCAGCAGCCCCTCGGGGGTGGGTTATGGCTACACCTTC.

This clone showed up just a few times. The chain recombines TRBV5-6 with TRBJ2-7; weak D call: TRBD1 (6 bases). The CDR3 extends over 14 amino acids. In germline, CDR1 is SGHDT, CDR2 YYEEEE. V was cut by 4 bases and J by 2 bases, with 13 bases left in between. This chain's CDR3 is CASSLLQGAYEQYF. Written as DNA, the CDR3 is TGTGCCAGCAGCCTACTACAGGGCGCCTACGAGCAGTACTTC.